Below are 15 T cell receptor beta chains sequenced from a single sample in a study of shared clonotypes between healthy human individuals. The protocol was immunoSEQ multiplex PCR, while the TCRdb copy is restricted to in-frame clones and leaves out a portion. The sample shows approximately 1.5 million clones, less than 99% of them seen only once. Sequences were obtained from naive CD4+ T cells sorted from blood. Subset indicated: CD45RA+ positively selected. All receptors derive from a man aged 25 to 40 in good health.

The chain's CDR3 is CASTGAAIYGYTF. The CDR3 nucleotides are TGTGCCAGCACAGGGGCGGCGATCTATGGCTACACCTTC. V usage is TRBV28 and J usage is TRBJ1-2; tentative D call: TRBD1 (6 bases). The CDR3 runs 13 residues. In germline, CDR1 is MDHEN, CDR2 SYDVKM. With 7 bases removed from V and 4 bases from J, the gap between germline ends came to 13 bases.

The CDR3 spells CASSLAQGRTEAFF. The CDR3 bases are TGTGCCAGCAGCTTAGCACAGGGGAGGACTGAAGCTTTCTTT. The chain carries TRBV7-9 and TRBJ1-1; 7 bases match TRBD1. With 0 bases clipped from V and 5 bases from J, the junction kept 3 bases outside the gene matches. The CDR3 is made up of 14 amino acids. Germline V gives CDR1 SEHNR, CDR2 FQNEAQ (reference sequence).

The chain employs TRBV5-1 and TRBJ2-2; 8 nucleotides match TRBD2. The CDR3 extends over 15 amino acids. Trimming cost V 3 bases and J 5 bases; bases outside gene matches: 6. Germline CDR1 reads SGHRS; CDR2 reads YFSETQ. The chain's CDR3 is CASSYSGTGTGELFF. CDR3 DNA sequence: TGCGCCAGCAGCTATAGCGGGACCGGGACCGGGGAGCTGTTTTTT.

The chain recombines TRBV28 with TRBJ1-5, with D perhaps TRBD1 (5 bases). The CDR3 length is 13 residues. The V gene's germline CDR1 is MDHEN and CDR2 SYDVKM. Between the trimmed V and J ends, which lost 8 bases and 7 bases, there was a span of 15 bases. The CDR3 coding sequence is TGTGCCAGCTGGACACATCGAACCCAGCCCCAGCATTTT. Its translation: CASWTHRTQPQHF.

With respect to this clone: This specimen includes other DNA sequences encoding the same CDR3. The chain is built from TRBV5-6 and TRBJ1-5; D is unresolved. CDR1 and CDR2 (germline): SGHDT, YYEEEE. This CDR3 spans 12 amino acids. The ends were cut back, 1 base at V and 7 bases at J, with 6 bases in the middle. CDR3 nucleotide sequence: TGTGCCAGCAGCTTGTTGGGGCAGCCCCAGCATTTT. As protein: CASSLLGQPQHF.

V and J are TRBV5-1 and TRBJ2-5; no definite D call. The CDR3 runs 12 residues. Between the trimmed V and J ends, which lost 4 bases and 5 bases, there was a span of 9 bases. Germline lookup yields CDR1 SGHRS and CDR2 YFSETQ. The DNA for the CDR3 is TGCGCCAGCAGCCTAACGAGGGAGACCCAGTACTTC. Translation gives CASSLTRETQYF.

The DNA of the CDR3 is TGTGCCAGCAGTTTACTGGGGAGGGCCCACACCTTC. Its protein product is CASSLLGRAHTF. This chain connects TRBV28 to TRBJ1-2; D uncertain. This CDR3 has 12 residues. CDR1 is MDHEN and CDR2 is SYDVKM in the germline V gene. V shed 2 bases and J shed 12 bases, with 13 bases lying between them.

CDR3 loop: CSADFQETQYF. The CDR3 coding sequence is TGCAGTGCTGACTTCCAAGAGACCCAGTACTTC. The chain combines TRBV20-1 with TRBJ2-5; D not resolved. The CDR3 has 11 residues. Germline CDR1 is DFQATT and CDR2 is SNEGSKA (reference sequence). Trimming cost V 5 bases and J 1 base, with 5 bases left between them.

This clone was seen a single time. The V call is TRBV29-1, the J call TRBJ2-1, with TRBD1 matching 9 bases. This CDR3 has 14 residues. The V gene's germline CDR1 is SQVTM and CDR2 ANQGSEA. V dropped 3 bases and J dropped 7; count of bases not matched to a gene: 7. The CDR3 DNA reads TGCAGCGTTGATACCGGGACAGGGCGAAATGAGCAGTTCTTC. Its translation is CSVDTGTGRNEQFF.

The gene calls are TRBV5-8 and TRBJ2-1; D is undetermined. The CDR3 loop spans 10 amino acids. V lost 0 bases and J 12 bases, leaving 4 bases between the germline ends. Germline CDR1 is SGHTS and CDR2 is YDEGEE. The CDR3 loop is CASSLGLQFF. CDR3 bases: TGTGCCAGCAGCTTGGGGTTGCAGTTCTTC.

J is TRBJ1-5 and V is TRBV15; D gene uncertain. Germline V lookup: CDR1 LNHNV, CDR2 YYDKDF (reference sequence). V lost 4 bases and J lost 0, with 7 bases in between. The CDR3 contains 14 residues. CDR3 in amino acids: CATSKDTSNQPQHF. Written as DNA, the CDR3 is TGTGCCACCAGCAAAGACACTAGCAATCAGCCCCAGCATTTT.

The rearrangement uses TRBV7-9 and TRBJ2-1; D ambiguous. Germline V gene lookup returns CDR1 SEHNR and CDR2 FQNEAQ (reference sequence). The CDR3 sequence is 12 residues long. V lost 4 bases to trimming and J lost 5 bases, with 6 bases between them. For the CDR3, the DNA is TGTGCCAGCAGCTCCCCAAACAATGAGCAGTTCTTC. Translated, it gives CASSSPNNEQFF.

This rearrangement joins TRBV11-2 to TRBJ2-7, with D unclear. V was pared by 2 bases and J by 2 bases, with 10 bases between. CDR3 length: 14 residues. Germline assignment: CDR1 SGHAT and CDR2 FQNNGV. The CDR3 DNA follows: TGTGCCAGCAGCTTAAGTCCGGGTCCCTACGAGCAGTACTTC. Translation gives CASSLSPGPYEQYF. The entire variable domain, with the rest obtained from reference TRBV11-2 and TRBJ2-7, is as follows: EAGVAQSPRYKIIEKRQSVAFWCNPISGHATLYWYQQILGQGPKLLIQFQNNGVVDDSQLPKDRFSAERLKGVDSTLKIQPAKLEDSAVYLCASSLSPGPYEQYFGPGTRLTVT.

This chain joins TRBV7-2 and TRBJ2-1; 14 nucleotides match TRBD2. The CDR3 covers 18 residues. V lost 5 bases and J lost 5; bases outside the gene matches: 11. Germline V lookup: CDR1 SGHTA, CDR2 FQGNSA. The CDR3 here is CASSPSTSGRALNNEQFF. The CDR3 coding sequence is TGTGCCAGCAGCCCCTCGACTAGCGGGAGGGCCCTGAACAATGAGCAGTTCTTC.

V usage is TRBV29-1 and J usage is TRBJ1-2; 8 bases map to TRBD1. The CDR3 spans 14 residues. The junction had 8 bases not matched to a gene; V was cut back by 4 bases and J by 4 bases. The germline V gene has CDR1 SQVTM and CDR2 ANQGSEA. For the CDR3, the DNA is TGCAGCGTTGCCCCGGACAGGGACGGCTATGGCTACACCTTC. Residues: CSVAPDRDGYGYTF.